The sequence of this TCR beta chain was determined in a study of T-cell memory formation after mild COVID-19. The wider study: The TCR clusters were mostly specific to one donor.

This clonotype was counted between two and nine times. TCRdb re-derived calls from the 5' RACE reads in MiXCR, one entry per CDR3 protein. This table has some 200,000 distinct CDR3 sequences, 20% to 25% appearing once. J was trimmed by 8 bases and V by 3 bases; bases with no gene match: 4. Germline CDR1 SQVTM, CDR2 ANQGSEA. The CDR3 runs 13 residues. The TCR comes from an adult woman who had mild COVID-19 (a few samples of this study predate the infection). Cell type and time point are not known. This chain uses TRBV29-1 with TRBJ1-4; 9 nucleotides line up with TRBD1. Sequencing used PBMCs or a T cell subset sorted from them (not recorded which). CDR3 sequence: CSVERQGGEKLFF. The CDR3 DNA sequence: TGCAGCGTTGAGCGACAGGGGGGCGAAAAACTGTTTTTT.